Included here is one T cell receptor (beta chain) sequence, with context. Profiled with immunoSEQ multiplex PCR; TCRdb holds only in-frame clones, not every one. The sample carries over 80,000 clones, about four fifths recorded once. The sample comes from a study of radiotherapy plus CTLA-4 blockade in lung cancer. The germline V gene has CDR1 LNHDA and CDR2 SQIVND (reference sequence). The CDR3 is made up of 16 amino acids. Unmatched junction bases numbered 4, after V lost 4 bases and J lost 1 base. Source: peripheral blood, taken from a patient treated with radiotherapy plus ipilimumab. The clonotype originates from a human donor with non-small cell lung cancer who had stable disease on radiotherapy plus ipilimumab. The V call is TRBV19, the J call TRBJ1-5; 10 bases map to TRBD1. CDR3 coding DNA: TGTGCCAGTAGTAATGGACAGGGGGGCAGCAATCAGCCCCAGCATTTT. It specifies CASSNGQGGSNQPQHF. The full variable domain, rest sourced from reference TRBV19 and TRBJ1-5, is DGGITQSPKYLFRKEGQNVTLSCEQNLNHDAMYWYRQDPGQGLRLIYYSQIVNDFQKGDIAEGYSVSREKKESFPLTVTSAQKNPTAFYLCASSNGQGGSNQPQHFGDGTRLSIL.